The present TCR beta chain was sequenced within a study of cytomegalovirus exposure and HLA in healthy donors. Germline V gives CDR1 LGHNA, CDR2 YNFKEQ. This CDR3 is 16 amino acids long. V lost 0 bases and J 0 bases, leaving 9 bases between the germline ends. The PCR ran on 60 Vbeta and 13 Jbeta primers. Using immunoSEQ multiplex PCR, the repertoire was profiled, and TCRdb retains in-frame clones only, with some absent. The sample data list 110,000 to 150,000 clones. The sequencing input was PBMCs. The rearrangement links TRBV4-2 to TRBJ2-1; D not resolved. This sequence was found in a woman under 30 in good health and CMV-seronegative. CDR3 coding DNA: TGTGCCAGCAGCCAAGAAAAAGATAGCTCCTACAATGAGCAGTTCTTC. It codes for CASSQEKDSSYNEQFF.